Following are 13 T cell receptor beta chains from one sample sequenced in a study of T cell repertoires in cytomegalovirus infection. TCRdb called the reads again in MiXCR, with one record for every CDR3 protein. The sample carries some 320,000 distinct CDR3 sequences, more than 8% recorded once. The sample comprised PBMCs. The receptor set was obtained from a human donor in good health (CMV status not recorded). Some clones in this sample may be carry-over from other donors' samples.

This clonotype occurred many times. The chain recombines TRBV7-2 with TRBJ2-1; D not certain. V was clipped by 5 bases and J by 4 bases, with 15 bases between them. The CDR3 covers 15 residues. Looked up from germline, CDR1 is SGHTA and CDR2 is FQGNSA. CDR3 DNA sequence: TGTGCCAGCAGCCCTCGGGCTAGAATATACAATGAGCAGTTCTTC. Its protein product is CASSPRARIYNEQFF. Drawing the rest from reference TRBV7-2 and TRBJ2-1, the complete variable domain is GAGVSQSPSNKVTEKGKDVELRCDPISGHTALYWYRQSLGQGLEFLIYFQGNSAPDKSGLPSDRFSAERTGGSVSTLTIQRTQQEDSAVYLCASSPRARIYNEQFFGPGTRLTVL.

V is TRBV6-6 and J is TRBJ2-3; 8 bases align to TRBD2. The V and J ends lost 8 bases and 5 bases, in that order; junction bases with no gene match: 6. Germline V gives CDR1 MNHNY, CDR2 SVGAGI (reference sequence). The CDR3 extends over 13 amino acids. In nucleotides, the CDR3 is TGTGCCAGCTCGGGGGGGGCAGGAGATACGCAGTATTTT. It yields the protein CASSGGAGDTQYF.

This clonotype has just a few counts. The chain combines TRBV13 with TRBJ2-5; 9 nucleotides agree with TRBD1. The CDR3 has 14 amino acids. CDR1 is PRHDT and CDR2 is FYEKMQ in the germline V gene (reference sequence). The ends lost 4 bases at V and 6 bases at J; junction bases unmatched: 6. This CDR3 reads CASSSLGTGKTQYF. CDR3 bases: TGTGCCAGCAGCTCCCTCGGGACAGGGAAGACCCAGTACTTC.

This clonotype was counted at least ten times. The V and J genes are TRBV7-2 and TRBJ2-5; D unresolved. Germline-derived CDR1 and CDR2 are SGHTA and FQGNSA. V was cut by 8 bases and J by 1 base, with 11 bases left in between. The CDR3 sequence is 13 residues long. CDR3 sequence: CASGRSSQETQYF. CDR3 DNA: TGTGCCAGCGGGCGGTCAAGCCAAGAGACCCAGTACTTC.

This clonotype was counted a single time. The CDR3 does not close with the conserved phenylalanine or tryptophan, likely indicating a read error. The genes are TRBV12-3 or TRBV12-4 and TRBJ2-3; 11 nucleotides align to TRBD2. This CDR3 region has 15 residues. V lost 5 bases and J lost 2; bases outside the gene matches: 3. CDR3 in DNA: TGTGCCAGCAGTCGGACTAGCGGGTCCACAGATACGCAGTATTCT. Translating it yields CASSRTSGSTDTQYS.

This clonotype came up a few times. The genes are TRBV6-2 or TRBV6-3 and TRBJ2-4, with D perhaps matching TRBD1 (5 bases). The V and J ends lost 5 bases and 0 bases respectively, with 11 bases between them. Per germline, CDR1 MNHEY and CDR2 SVGEGT. The CDR3 has 15 amino acids. CDR3 sequence reads: CASSKDILAKNIQYF. Written as DNA, the CDR3 is TGTGCCAGCAGTAAGGACATCCTAGCCAAAAACATTCAGTACTTC.

This clonotype was seen more than once but under ten times. CDR3 in amino acids: CASEDGGDPEAFF. The CDR3 nucleotides read TGTGCCAGCGAAGACGGGGGGGACCCTGAAGCTTTCTTT. The chain combines TRBV6-1 with TRBJ1-1; tentatively, D is TRBD1 (5 bases). The CDR3 spans 13 residues. Per the germline V gene, CDR1 is MNHNS and CDR2 is SASEGT. V dropped 8 bases and J dropped 6 bases, with 16 bases sitting between them.

This clonotype occurred many times. This sequence joins TRBV28 and TRBJ2-2, with 10 bases that match TRBD1. J lost 6 bases, V lost 5 bases, and 15 bases had no gene match. The CDR3 totals 18 residues. Per the germline V gene, CDR1 is MDHEN and CDR2 is SYDVKM. The CDR3 is CASSPFGQGVYNSGELFF. CDR3 coding DNA: TGTGCCAGCAGTCCCTTCGGACAGGGGGTTTATAATTCCGGGGAGCTGTTTTTT. Combining the CDR3 with reference TRBV28 and TRBJ2-2 gives the whole variable domain DVKVTQSSRYLVKRTGEKVFLECVQDMDHENMFWYRQDPGLGLRLIYFSYDVKMKEKGDIPEGYSVSREKKERFSLILESASTNQTSMYLCASSPFGQGVYNSGELFFGEGSRLTVL.

This clonotype was seen only a few times. In DNA, the CDR3 is TGCAGTGCTCCGGGACTTAACTATGGCTACACCTTC. As protein: CSAPGLNYGYTF. The rearrangement uses TRBV20-1 and TRBJ1-2; perhaps TRBD1 as D (5 bases). This CDR3 is 12 amino acids long. Germline-derived CDR1 and CDR2 are DFQATT and SNEGSKA (reference sequence). The germline V and J ends were trimmed by 5 bases and 1 base, with 8 bases remaining between them.

This clonotype was observed a handful of times. The chain couples TRBV10-3 to TRBJ1-3; tentative D call: TRBD1 (5 bases). The germline V and J ends were trimmed by 6 bases and 0 bases, with 18 bases remaining between them. The CDR3 sequence is 17 residues long. Germline V CDR1 and CDR2: ENHRY, SYGVKD. As DNA, the CDR3 is TGTGCCATCAGCCGGAGGGGACCGGACCACTCTGGAAACACCATATATTTT. Its protein is CAISRRGPDHSGNTIYF.

This clonotype has just a few counts. The rearrangement links TRBV7-2 to TRBJ2-5; D is uncertain. CDR1 SGHTA and CDR2 FQGNSA come from the germline V gene. Deletions cut 0 bases from V and 5 bases from J, with 16 bases between. The CDR3 runs 16 residues. CDR3 nucleotides: TGTGCCAGCAGCTTAGCCTCCAGAGTACCGTCGGAGACCCAGTACTTC. This sequence encodes CASSLASRVPSETQYF.

The chain links TRBV6-2 or TRBV6-3 to TRBJ2-1, with TRBD2 matching 14 bases. Trimming cost V 0 bases and J 0 bases; bases outside gene matches: 7. From germline, CDR1 is MNHEY and CDR2 SVGEGT. There are 20 residues in the CDR3. The CDR3 DNA is TGTGCCAGCAGTTACTCGATGGGACTAGCGGGAGTCGGCTCCTACAATGAGCAGTTCTTC. The encoded protein is CASSYSMGLAGVGSYNEQFF.

Only a few counts were recorded for this clonotype. The genes are TRBV20-1 and TRBJ2-7, with 10 nucleotides matching TRBD2. Germline V gene data show CDR1 as DFQATT and CDR2 as SNEGSKA (reference sequence). CDR3 size: 15 residues. Trimming cost V 3 bases and J 2 bases; bases outside gene matches: 7. This CDR3 reads CSASPTSGATYEQYF. The CDR3 DNA is TGCAGTGCTAGTCCTACTAGCGGGGCTACCTACGAGCAGTACTTC.